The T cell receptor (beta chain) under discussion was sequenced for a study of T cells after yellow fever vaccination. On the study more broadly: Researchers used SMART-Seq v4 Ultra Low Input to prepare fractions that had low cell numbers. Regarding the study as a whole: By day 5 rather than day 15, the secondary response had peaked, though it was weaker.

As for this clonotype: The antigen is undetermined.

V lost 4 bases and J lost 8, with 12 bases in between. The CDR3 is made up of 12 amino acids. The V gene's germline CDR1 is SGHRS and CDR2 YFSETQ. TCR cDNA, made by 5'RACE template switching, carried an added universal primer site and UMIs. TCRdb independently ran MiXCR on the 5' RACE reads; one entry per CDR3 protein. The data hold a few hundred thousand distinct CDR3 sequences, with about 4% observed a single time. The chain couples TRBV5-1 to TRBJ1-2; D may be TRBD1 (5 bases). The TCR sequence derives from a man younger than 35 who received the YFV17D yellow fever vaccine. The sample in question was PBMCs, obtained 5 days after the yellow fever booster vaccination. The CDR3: CASSPGDWGYTF. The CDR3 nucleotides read TGCGCCAGCAGCCCGGGGGACTGGGGCTACACCTTC.